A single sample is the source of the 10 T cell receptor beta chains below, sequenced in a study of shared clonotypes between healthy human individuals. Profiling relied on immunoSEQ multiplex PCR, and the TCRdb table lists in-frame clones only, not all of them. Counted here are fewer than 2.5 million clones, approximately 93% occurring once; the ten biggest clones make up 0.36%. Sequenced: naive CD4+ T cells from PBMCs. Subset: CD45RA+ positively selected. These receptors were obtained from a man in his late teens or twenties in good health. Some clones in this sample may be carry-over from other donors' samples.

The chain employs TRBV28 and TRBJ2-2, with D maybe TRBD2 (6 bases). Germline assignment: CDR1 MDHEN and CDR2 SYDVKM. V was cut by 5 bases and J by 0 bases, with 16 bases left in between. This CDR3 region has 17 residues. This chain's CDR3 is CASSHRGLLANTGELFF. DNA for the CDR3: TGTGCCAGCAGTCATCGGGGACTCCTGGCGAACACCGGGGAGCTGTTTTTT.

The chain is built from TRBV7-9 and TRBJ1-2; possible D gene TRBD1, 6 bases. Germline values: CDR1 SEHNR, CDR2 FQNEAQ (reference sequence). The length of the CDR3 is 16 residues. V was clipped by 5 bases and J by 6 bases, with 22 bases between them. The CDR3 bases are TGTGCCAGCAGCCCAGACCGGACAGCTCCTTCCGATGGCTACACCTTC. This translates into CASSPDRTAPSDGYTF.

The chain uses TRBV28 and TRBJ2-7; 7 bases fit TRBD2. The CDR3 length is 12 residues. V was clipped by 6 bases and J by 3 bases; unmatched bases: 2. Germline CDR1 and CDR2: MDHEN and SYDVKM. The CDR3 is CASSGTNYEQYF. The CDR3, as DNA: TGTGCCAGCAGCGGGACTAACTACGAGCAGTACTTC.

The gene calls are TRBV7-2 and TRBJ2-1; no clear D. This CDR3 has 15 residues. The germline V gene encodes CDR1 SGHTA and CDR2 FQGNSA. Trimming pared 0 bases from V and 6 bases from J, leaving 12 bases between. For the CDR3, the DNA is TGTGCCAGCAGCTTAGCTGGTACACGCCTCAATGAGCAGTTCTTC. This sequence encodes CASSLAGTRLNEQFF.

CDR3 protein: CATSSQLGTNEQYF. The DNA for the CDR3 is TGTGCCACCAGCAGTCAGCTAGGGACCAACGAGCAGTACTTC. This sequence joins TRBV15 and TRBJ2-7; perhaps D is TRBD1 or TRBD2 (5 bases each). Germline values: CDR1 LNHNV, CDR2 YYDKDF (reference sequence). This CDR3 is 14 amino acids long. V shed 3 bases and J shed 5 bases, with 14 bases lying between them.

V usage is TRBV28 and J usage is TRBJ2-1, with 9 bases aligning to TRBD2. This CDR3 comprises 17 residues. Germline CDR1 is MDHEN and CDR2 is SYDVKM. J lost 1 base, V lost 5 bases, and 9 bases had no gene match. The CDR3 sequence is CASSPLAGAPSYNEQFF. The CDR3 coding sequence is TGTGCCAGCAGTCCGTTAGCGGGAGCTCCGTCCTACAATGAGCAGTTCTTC.

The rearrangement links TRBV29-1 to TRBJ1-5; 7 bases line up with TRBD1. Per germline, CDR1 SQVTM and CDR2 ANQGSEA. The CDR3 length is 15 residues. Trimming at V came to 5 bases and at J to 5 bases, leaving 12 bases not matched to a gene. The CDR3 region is CSVLENRGRYQPQHF. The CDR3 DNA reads TGCAGCGTTTTGGAGAACAGGGGCCGGTATCAGCCCCAGCATTTT.

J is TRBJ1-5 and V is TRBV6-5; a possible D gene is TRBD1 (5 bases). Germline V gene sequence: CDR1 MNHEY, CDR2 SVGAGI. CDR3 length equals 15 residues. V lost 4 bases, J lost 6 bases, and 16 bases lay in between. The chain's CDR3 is CASSSGTPTFQPQHF. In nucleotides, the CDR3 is TGTGCCAGCAGTTCCGGGACCCCTACATTTCAGCCCCAGCATTTT.

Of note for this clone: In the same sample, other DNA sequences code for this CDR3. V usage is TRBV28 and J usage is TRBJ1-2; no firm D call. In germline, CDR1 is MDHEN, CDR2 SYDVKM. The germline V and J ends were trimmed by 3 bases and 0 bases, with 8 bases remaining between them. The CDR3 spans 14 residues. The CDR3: CASSFLGSNYGYTF. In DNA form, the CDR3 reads TGTGCCAGCAGTTTTCTAGGCTCTAACTATGGCTACACCTTC.

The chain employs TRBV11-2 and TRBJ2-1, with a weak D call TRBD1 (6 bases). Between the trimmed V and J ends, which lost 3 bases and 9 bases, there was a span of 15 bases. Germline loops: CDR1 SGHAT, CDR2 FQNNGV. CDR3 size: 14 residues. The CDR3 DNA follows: TGTGCCAGCAGCTTTACAGGGTATATAGGTGAGCAGTTCTTC. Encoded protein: CASSFTGYIGEQFF.